This T cell receptor beta chain was identified in a study of technical replicates of blood from several donors. Per the germline V gene, CDR1 is MGHRA and CDR2 is YSYEKL. The CDR3 sequence is 19 residues long. The V gene end was trimmed by 4 bases and the J gene end by 4 bases; junction bases not matched to a gene: 12. Some clones are missing from TCRdb's copy, which holds only in-frame ones; the method was immunoSEQ multiplex PCR. Among fewer than 65,000 clones listed, approximately 90% were seen once. Sample: PBMCs. The chain uses TRBV4-1 and TRBJ2-2; 13 bases line up with TRBD2. The sequence came from a human donor in good health. Some clones in this sample may be carry-over from other donors' samples. CDR3 in amino acids: CASSPGRLAGGSGTGELFF. The CDR3 region has the DNA TGCGCCAGCAGCCCAGGGAGACTAGCGGGGGGTTCGGGCACCGGGGAGCTGTTTTTT.